This TCR beta chain was sequenced in a study of cytomegalovirus exposure and HLA in healthy donors. Vbeta (60) and Jbeta (13) primers were used in the PCR. TCRdb keeps only in-frame clones here, not all; method: immunoSEQ multiplex PCR. The sample contains roughly 100,000 clones, over 70% of which appear only once. The sequence was collected from a woman aged 40 to 50 in good health and CMV-seronegative. The sequenced sample was PBMCs.

The CDR3 protein is CASSALYTGGASDNSPLHF. As DNA, the CDR3 is TGTGCCAGCAGCGCACTATACACAGGGGGCGCGTCGGATAATTCACCCCTCCACTTT. This chain links TRBV7-8 with TRBJ1-6, with 9 bases aligning to TRBD1. V shed 5 bases, J shed 5 bases, and the junction held 16 bases outside the gene matches. Germline assignment: CDR1 SGHVS and CDR2 FQNEAQ. The CDR3 sequence is 19 residues long.